These 29 T cell receptor beta chains came from one sample sequenced in a study of shared clonotypes between healthy human individuals. Measured with immunoSEQ multiplex PCR; TCRdb has only the in-frame clones, and not every one. The data contain approximately 500,000 clones, about 96% of them seen just once; the ten biggest clones take up about 0.064%. The sequencing input was naive CD4+ T cells sorted from blood. Subset in this sample: CD45RA+ positively selected. These TCRs come from a woman aged 25 to 39 in good health.

V is TRBV11-2 and J is TRBJ2-3; 7 bases are a match to TRBD1. Germline CDR1 SGHAT, CDR2 FQNNGV. Trimming cost V 1 base and J 2 bases; bases outside gene matches: 6. The CDR3 sequence is 16 residues long. Here the CDR3 DNA reads TGTGCCAGCAGCTTAGGCACAGGGGCGACCACAGATACGCAGTATTTT. Its protein product is CASSLGTGATTDTQYF.

CDR3: CASSILDREHSPLHF. The CDR3, as DNA: TGTGCCAGTAGTATTTTGGACAGGGAACACTCACCCCTCCACTTT. The chain uses TRBV19 and TRBJ1-6, with 8 bases that match TRBD1. J lost 10 bases, V lost 3 bases, and 8 bases had no gene match. The CDR3 runs 15 residues. The V gene's germline CDR1 is LNHDA and CDR2 SQIVND (reference sequence).

The genes are TRBV5-4 and TRBJ2-5; 8 bases line up with TRBD1. The germline gives CDR1 SGHNT, CDR2 YYREEE (reference sequence). V was clipped by 4 bases and J by 2 bases; unmatched bases: 4. The CDR3 extends over 14 amino acids. As DNA, the CDR3 is TGTGCCAGCAGCACCTGGACAGGGCAAGAGACCCAGTACTTC. Protein product: CASSTWTGQETQYF.

The chain has TRBV5-4 and TRBJ2-7, with 8 bases that match TRBD1. V was pared by 2 bases and J by 6 bases, with 1 base of the junction left unmatched. The germline V gene has CDR1 SGHNT and CDR2 YYREEE (reference sequence). This CDR3 is 12 amino acids long. DNA for the CDR3: TGTGCCAGCAGCTTCGGACAGGGCGAGCAGTACTTC. Translating gives CASSFGQGEQYF.

The V call is TRBV2, the J call TRBJ2-3; no clear D gene. The CDR3 runs 15 residues. Germline V lookup: CDR1 SNHLY, CDR2 FYNNEI. The V end lost 6 bases, the J end lost 4 bases, and 17 bases lay between the germline ends. CDR3 nucleotide sequence: TGTGCCAGCAGGGAATCTACTGGAGCCCCAGATACGCAGTATTTT. It translates to CASRESTGAPDTQYF.

The V call is TRBV5-1, the J call TRBJ2-1; 12 bases map to TRBD2. The CDR3 covers 17 residues. CDR1 SGHRS and CDR2 YFSETQ come from the germline V gene. V trimming: 4 bases; J trimming: 8 bases; junction bases outside the gene matches: 13. The DNA for the CDR3 is TGCGCCAGCAGCCGTCTCATTAGACTAGCGGGAGTCCATGAGCAGTTCTTC. This translates into CASSRLIRLAGVHEQFF.

This clone was detected once. Different DNA sequences within this sample yield the same CDR3. This rearrangement joins TRBV7-9 to TRBJ2-3, with unresolved D. CDR1 SEHNR and CDR2 FQNEAQ come from the germline V gene (reference sequence). The germline V and J ends were trimmed by 4 bases and 3 bases, with 8 bases remaining between them. The CDR3 extends over 13 amino acids. CDR3 coding DNA: TGTGCCAGCAGCTCCTCTGGGACAGATACGCAGTATTTT. Its translation is CASSSSGTDTQYF.

The genes are TRBV15 and TRBJ1-2; unclear D gene. Germline values: CDR1 LNHNV, CDR2 YYDKDF (reference sequence). The CDR3 loop spans 15 amino acids. Trimming cost V 1 base and J 2 bases, with 11 bases left between them. The CDR3 region is CATSRAVGQNYGYTF. The CDR3, as DNA: TGTGCCACCAGCAGAGCGGTGGGTCAAAACTATGGCTACACCTTC.

The chain couples TRBV27 to TRBJ2-1; 7 bases line up with TRBD2. Germline V gene lookup returns CDR1 MNHEY and CDR2 SMNVEV (reference sequence). The CDR3 consists of 17 residues. V was clipped by 0 bases and J by 7 bases; unmatched bases: 12. CDR3: CASSLSIGTGGRNEQFF. DNA of the CDR3: TGTGCCAGCAGTTTATCGATTGGGACGGGAGGTCGAAATGAGCAGTTCTTC.

This chain uses TRBV6-1 with TRBJ2-3; D possibly matches TRBD1 or TRBD2 (6 bases each). Germline CDR1 is MNHNS and CDR2 is SASEGT. V lost 2 bases and J lost 9, with 18 bases in between. This CDR3 spans 15 amino acids. CDR3 nucleotide sequence: TGTGCCAGCAGTGAACCCGGGGGCCAATTTGGGACGCAGTATTTT. It yields the protein CASSEPGGQFGTQYF.

CDR3 sequence reads: CASSPLAGGPTGELFF. The CDR3 bases are TGTGCCAGTAGTCCACTAGCGGGAGGGCCCACCGGGGAGCTGTTTTTT. The chain has TRBV19 and TRBJ2-2, with 13 bases aligning to TRBD2. CDR3 length: 16 amino acids. J gave up 4 bases and V 5 bases, and 4 bases lay outside the gene matches. From germline, CDR1 is LNHDA and CDR2 SQIVND (reference sequence).

CDR3 region: CASTAVRGVTDTQYF. Written as DNA, the CDR3 is TGTGCCAGTACGGCGGTACGGGGAGTGACAGATACGCAGTATTTT. The chain uses TRBV19 and TRBJ2-3; possible D gene TRBD2, 5 bases. The germline V gene has CDR1 LNHDA and CDR2 SQIVND (reference sequence). Trimming shortened V by 7 bases and J by 3 bases, and 17 bases separated the two germline ends. The CDR3 has 15 amino acids. Combining the CDR3 with reference TRBV19 and TRBJ2-3 gives the whole variable domain DGGITQSPKYLFRKEGQNVTLSCEQNLNHDAMYWYRQDPGQGLRLIYYSQIVNDFQKGDIAEGYSVSREKKESFPLTVTSAQKNPTAFYLCASTAVRGVTDTQYFGPGTRLTVL.

The chain recombines TRBV18 with TRBJ1-1, with a possible D match to TRBD1 (6 bases). The V and J ends lost 3 bases and 5 bases respectively, with 13 bases between them. The length of the CDR3 is 14 residues. Looked up from germline, CDR1 is KGHSH and CDR2 is LQKENI. The CDR3 spells CASSPQGLGTEAFF. The DNA for the CDR3 is TGTGCCAGCTCACCTCAGGGGTTGGGGACTGAAGCTTTCTTT.

The chain links TRBV6-1 to TRBJ1-2; D is unresolved. Germline V gene lookup returns CDR1 MNHNS and CDR2 SASEGT. The CDR3 contains 15 residues. Trimming shortened V by 3 bases and J by 0 bases, and 11 bases separated the two germline ends. The CDR3 sequence is CASSERPEANYGYTF. The DNA of the CDR3 is TGTGCCAGCAGTGAGAGGCCAGAAGCTAACTATGGCTACACCTTC.

This rearrangement joins TRBV4-1 to TRBJ2-2; the match to TRBD1 covers 7 bases. Trimming cost V 1 base and J 2 bases; bases outside gene matches: 4. The CDR3 loop spans 16 amino acids. The germline V gene has CDR1 MGHRA and CDR2 YSYEKL. CDR3 protein: CASSQVRDSNTGELFF. The CDR3 DNA follows: TGCGCCAGCAGCCAAGTAAGGGACAGCAACACCGGGGAGCTGTTTTTT.

This chain uses TRBV4-2 with TRBJ2-7; 7 positions agree with TRBD2. The CDR3 covers 14 residues. Germline V gene data show CDR1 as LGHNA and CDR2 as YNFKEQ. Trimming took 1 base from V and 6 from J; bases not matched to a gene: 6. The CDR3 DNA reads TGTGCCAGCAGCCAAGGTGTACCGGGAGGCGAGCAGTACTTC. It codes for CASSQGVPGGEQYF.

This rearrangement joins TRBV18 to TRBJ2-1; D perhaps matches TRBD2 (6 bases). Trimming took off 5 bases at V and 2 bases at J, with 13 bases between the two ends. Looked up from germline, CDR1 is KGHSH and CDR2 is LQKENI. The CDR3 runs 15 residues. CDR3 DNA sequence: TGTGCCAGCTCATTACCTAGCGTACCCTACAATGAGCAGTTCTTC. Protein sequence: CASSLPSVPYNEQFF.

The rearrangement links TRBV4-1 to TRBJ2-7, with D hard to call. The CDR3 runs 14 residues. Germline V gene sequence: CDR1 MGHRA, CDR2 YSYEKL. V lost 2 bases and J 6 bases, leaving 14 bases between the germline ends. The DNA of the CDR3 is TGCGCCAGCAGCCAAAACACGAACACTCTCGAGCAGTACTTC. The encoded protein is CASSQNTNTLEQYF.

Written as DNA, the CDR3 is TGTGCCAGCAGCGTAGCTACGGCTAGCGGGAGCCAGTACCAAGAGACCCAGTACTTC. Translation: CASSVATASGSQYQETQYF. The chain links TRBV9 to TRBJ2-5; 10 positions agree with TRBD2. Trimming at V came to 0 bases and at J to 0 bases, leaving 11 bases not matched to a gene. This CDR3 has 19 residues. CDR1 is SGDLS and CDR2 is YYNGEE in the germline V gene.

The chain couples TRBV5-1 to TRBJ2-1; 8 nucleotides line up with TRBD2. Trimming cost V 0 bases and J 6 bases; bases outside gene matches: 5. Germline CDR1 reads SGHRS; CDR2 reads YFSETQ. The CDR3 sequence is 15 residues long. The CDR3 region has the DNA TGCGCCAGCAGCTTGGCTACTAGCGGTATCAATGAGCAGTTCTTC. Translation gives CASSLATSGINEQFF.

About this clone: The same CDR3 is also encoded by other DNA sequences in this sample. V gene TRBV5-1 combines with J gene TRBJ2-7; the match to TRBD1 covers 8 bases. From germline, CDR1 is SGHRS and CDR2 YFSETQ. V was pared by 0 bases and J by 5 bases, with 10 bases of the junction left unmatched. This CDR3 has 16 residues. CDR3 sequence (DNA): TGCGCCAGCAGCTTGGCCGCCGGGACAGGAAACCACGAGCAGTACTTC. Amino acids: CASSLAAGTGNHEQYF. The variable domain in full, completed from reference TRBV5-1 and TRBJ2-7, reads KAGVTQTPRYLIKTRGQQVTLSCSPISGHRSVSWYQQTPGQGLQFLFEYFSETQRNKGNFPGRFSGRQFSNSRSEMNVSTLELGDSALYLCASSLAAGTGNHEQYFGPGTRLTVT.

V and J are TRBV4-1 and TRBJ2-7; TRBD2 matches 7 bases. The CDR3 loop spans 18 amino acids. Germline CDR1 reads MGHRA; CDR2 reads YSYEKL. Unmatched junction bases numbered 13, after V lost 0 bases and J lost 2 bases. The CDR3: CASSQDLTDAGDPYEQYF. The CDR3 DNA is TGCGCCAGCAGCCAAGATTTAACGGACGCGGGAGACCCCTACGAGCAGTACTTC.

The chain has TRBV28 and TRBJ2-7; 7 bases map to TRBD1. CDR3 length equals 15 residues. V shed 2 bases, J shed 3 bases, and the junction held 7 bases outside the gene matches. Germline CDR1 and CDR2: MDHEN and SYDVKM. The chain's CDR3 is CASSLGTVGFYEQYF. CDR3 nucleotides: TGTGCCAGCAGTTTAGGGACAGTGGGCTTCTACGAGCAGTACTTC.

The chain combines TRBV5-1 with TRBJ2-2, with 13 bases lining up with TRBD2. The V gene's germline CDR1 is SGHRS and CDR2 YFSETQ. The CDR3 has 17 residues. V shed 2 bases, J shed 5 bases, and the junction held 6 bases outside the gene matches. The CDR3 nucleotides are TGCGCCAGCAGCTTACTAGCGGGAGGGCCTGGAACCGGGGAGCTGTTTTTT. Residues: CASSLLAGGPGTGELFF.

The rearrangement uses TRBV27 and TRBJ1-1, with D perhaps matching TRBD1 (5 bases). The V gene's germline CDR1 is MNHEY and CDR2 SMNVEV (reference sequence). The CDR3 is 15 amino acids. With 2 bases removed from V and 2 bases from J, the gap between germline ends came to 12 bases. The chain's CDR3 is CASSLGTQPNTEAFF. The CDR3 region has the DNA TGTGCCAGCAGTTTAGGGACCCAACCCAACACTGAAGCTTTCTTT.

This clone has a single count. This chain uses TRBV2 with TRBJ1-6, with D possibly TRBD1 on 5 matching bases. The CDR3 runs 15 residues. The V gene lost 2 bases and the J gene lost 9 bases, with 14 bases spanning the gap. Germline V gene lookup returns CDR1 SNHLY and CDR2 FYNNEI. The CDR3 region has the DNA TGTGCCAGCAGTGAATTGGGGCAGGGCGGTTCACCCCTCCACTTT. Translation: CASSELGQGGSPLHF.

CDR3 amino acids: CASSQTTRASGNTIYF. As DNA, the CDR3 is TGTGCCAGCAGCCAAACGACAAGGGCTAGCGGAAACACCATATATTTT. The chain is built from TRBV14 and TRBJ1-3, with D unclear. CDR3 length: 16 amino acids. V gave up 2 bases and J gave up 4 bases, with 15 bases separating them. Germline V gives CDR1 SGHDN, CDR2 FVKESK.

The chain couples TRBV27 to TRBJ1-5; D gene unclear. Trimming shortened V by 4 bases and J by 5 bases, and 21 bases separated the two germline ends. This CDR3 is 17 amino acids long. The germline V gene encodes CDR1 MNHEY and CDR2 SMNVEV (reference sequence). Here the CDR3 DNA reads TGTGCCAGCAGTTCTCGTAAGGGATCGTGGGTCCATCAGCCCCAGCATTTT. Protein product: CASSSRKGSWVHQPQHF.

Notes on this clone: Sequence at one end of the junction differs from germline and may be a read error. The sample contains more than one DNA sequence encoding this CDR3. The V gene is TRBV25-1, the J gene TRBJ1-3; 8 bases align to TRBD1. Germline-derived CDR1 and CDR2 are MGHDK and SYGVNS. The CDR3 length is 17 residues. The CDR3 loop is CASSARDRSGSGNTIYF. DNA of the CDR3: TGCGCCAGCAGTGCCAGGGACAGGTCCGGCTCTGGAAACACCATATATTTT.